This T cell receptor (beta chain) emerged from a study of identical twins. This clonotype was recorded many times. CDR3 length: 13 amino acids. V lost 3 bases to trimming and J lost 2 bases, with 8 bases between them. A single record per CDR3 protein comes from TCRdb applying MiXCR to the 5' RACE reads. The sample records 500,000 to 600,000 distinct CDR3 sequences, less than 25% being singletons. These data are also associated with another study on T cells expressing NK-cell markers.

The V call is TRBV12-3 or TRBV12-4, the J call TRBJ2-7, with a possible D match to TRBD2 (6 bases). Specimen: CD4+ T cells sorted from blood. The sequence derives from a woman aged 18-29 years in good health. As DNA, the CDR3 is TGTGCCAGCAGTTTCCCGGGGGCCTACGAGCAGTACTTC. Residues: CASSFPGAYEQYF.